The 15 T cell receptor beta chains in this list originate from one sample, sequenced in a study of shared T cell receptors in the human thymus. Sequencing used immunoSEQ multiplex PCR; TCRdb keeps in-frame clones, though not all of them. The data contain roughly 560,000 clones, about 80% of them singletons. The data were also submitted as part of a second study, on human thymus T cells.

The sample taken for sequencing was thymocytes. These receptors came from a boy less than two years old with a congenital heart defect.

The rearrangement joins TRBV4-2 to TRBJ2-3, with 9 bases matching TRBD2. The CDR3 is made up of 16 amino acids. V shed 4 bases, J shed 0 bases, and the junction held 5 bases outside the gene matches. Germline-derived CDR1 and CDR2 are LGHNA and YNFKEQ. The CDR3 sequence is CASSRRTSVSTDTQYF. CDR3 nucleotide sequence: TGTGCCAGCAGCCGGAGGACTAGCGTGAGCACAGATACGCAGTATTTT.

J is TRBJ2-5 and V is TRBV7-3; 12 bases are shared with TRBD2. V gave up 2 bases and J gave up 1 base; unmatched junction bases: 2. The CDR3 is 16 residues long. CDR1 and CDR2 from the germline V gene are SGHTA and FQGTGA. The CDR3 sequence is CASSLGLAGRQETQYF. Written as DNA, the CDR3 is TGTGCCAGCAGCTTAGGACTAGCGGGACGCCAAGAGACCCAGTACTTC.

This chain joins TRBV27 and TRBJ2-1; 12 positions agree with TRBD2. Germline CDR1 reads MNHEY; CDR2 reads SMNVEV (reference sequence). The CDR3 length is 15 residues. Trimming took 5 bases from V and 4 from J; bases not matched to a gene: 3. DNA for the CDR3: TGTGCCAGCAGTGGACTAGCGGGGATATACAATGAGCAGTTCTTC. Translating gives CASSGLAGIYNEQFF.

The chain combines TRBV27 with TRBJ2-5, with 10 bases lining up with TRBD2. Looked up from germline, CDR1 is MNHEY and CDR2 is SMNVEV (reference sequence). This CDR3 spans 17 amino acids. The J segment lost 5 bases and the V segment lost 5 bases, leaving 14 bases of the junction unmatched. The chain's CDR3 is CASSRGLAGDSEETQYF. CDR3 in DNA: TGTGCCAGCAGTCGAGGGCTAGCGGGAGACTCGGAGGAGACCCAGTACTTC.

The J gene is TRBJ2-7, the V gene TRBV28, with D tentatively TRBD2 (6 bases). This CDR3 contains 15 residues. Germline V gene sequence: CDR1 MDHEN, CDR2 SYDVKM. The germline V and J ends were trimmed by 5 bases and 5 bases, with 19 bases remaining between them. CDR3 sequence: CASSGGILGIHEQYF. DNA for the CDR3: TGTGCCAGCAGTGGGGGGATCTTAGGGATCCACGAGCAGTACTTC.

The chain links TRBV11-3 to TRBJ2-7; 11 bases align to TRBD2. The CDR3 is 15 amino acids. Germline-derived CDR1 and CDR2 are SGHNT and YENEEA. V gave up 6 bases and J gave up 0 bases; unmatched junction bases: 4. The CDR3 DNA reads TGTGCCAGCAGGGCTACTAGCGGGAGCTCCTACGAGCAGTACTTC. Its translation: CASRATSGSSYEQYF.

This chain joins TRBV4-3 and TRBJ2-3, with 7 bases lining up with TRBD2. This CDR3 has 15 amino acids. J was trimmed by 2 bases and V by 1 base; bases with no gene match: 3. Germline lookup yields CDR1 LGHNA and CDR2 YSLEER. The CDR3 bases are TGCGCCAGCAGCCAAGGGGGGGGGTACACAGATACGCAGTATTTT. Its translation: CASSQGGGYTDTQYF.

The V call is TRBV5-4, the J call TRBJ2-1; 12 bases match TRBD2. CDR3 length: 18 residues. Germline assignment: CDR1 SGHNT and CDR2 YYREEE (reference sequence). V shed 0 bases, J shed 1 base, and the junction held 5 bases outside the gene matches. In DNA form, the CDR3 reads TGTGCCAGCAGCTTGGCGTCTAGCGGGAGGGTATCCTACAATGAGCAGTTCTTC. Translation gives CASSLASSGRVSYNEQFF.

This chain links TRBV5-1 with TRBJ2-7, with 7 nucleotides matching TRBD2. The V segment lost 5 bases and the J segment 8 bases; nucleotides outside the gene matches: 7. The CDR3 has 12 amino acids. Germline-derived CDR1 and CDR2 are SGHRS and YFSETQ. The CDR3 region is CASRGGGLQQYF. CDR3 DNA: TGCGCCAGCAGGGGTGGGGGACTACAGCAGTACTTC.

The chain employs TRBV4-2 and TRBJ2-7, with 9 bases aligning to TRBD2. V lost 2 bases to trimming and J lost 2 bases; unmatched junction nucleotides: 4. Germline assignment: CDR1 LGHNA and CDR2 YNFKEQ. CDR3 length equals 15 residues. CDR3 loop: CASSQLAGYPYEQYF. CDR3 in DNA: TGTGCCAGCAGCCAACTAGCGGGATACCCCTACGAGCAGTACTTC.

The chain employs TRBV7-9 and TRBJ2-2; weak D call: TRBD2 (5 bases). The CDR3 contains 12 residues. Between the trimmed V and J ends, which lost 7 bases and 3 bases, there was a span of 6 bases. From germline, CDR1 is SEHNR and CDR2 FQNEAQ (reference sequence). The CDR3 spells CASTGDTGELFF. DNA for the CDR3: TGTGCCAGCACCGGGGACACCGGGGAGCTGTTTTTT.

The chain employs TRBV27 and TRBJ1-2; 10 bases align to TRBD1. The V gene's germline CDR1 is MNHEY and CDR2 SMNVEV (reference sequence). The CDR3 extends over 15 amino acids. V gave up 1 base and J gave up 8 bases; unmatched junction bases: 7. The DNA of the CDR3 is TGTGCCAGCAGTTTATATCGGGGGACAGGGGCGGGCTACACCTTC. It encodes CASSLYRGTGAGYTF.

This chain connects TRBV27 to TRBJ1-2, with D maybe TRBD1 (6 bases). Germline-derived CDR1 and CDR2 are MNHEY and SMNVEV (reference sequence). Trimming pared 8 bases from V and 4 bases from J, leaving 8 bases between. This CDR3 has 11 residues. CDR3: CASGGAYGYTF. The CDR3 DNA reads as TGTGCCAGCGGGGGGGCCTATGGCTACACCTTC.

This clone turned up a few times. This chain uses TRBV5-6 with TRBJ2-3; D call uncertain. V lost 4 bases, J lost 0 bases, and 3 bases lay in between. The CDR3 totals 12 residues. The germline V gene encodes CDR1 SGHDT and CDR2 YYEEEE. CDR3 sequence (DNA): TGTGCCAGCAGCCCTAGCACAGATACGCAGTATTTT. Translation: CASSPSTDTQYF. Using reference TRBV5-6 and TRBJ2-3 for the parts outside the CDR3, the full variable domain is DAGVTQSPTHLIKTRGQQVTLRCSPKSGHDTVSWYQQALGQGPQFIFQYYEEEERQRGNFPDRFSGHQFPNYSSELNVNALLLGDSALYLCASSPSTDTQYFGPGTRLTVL.

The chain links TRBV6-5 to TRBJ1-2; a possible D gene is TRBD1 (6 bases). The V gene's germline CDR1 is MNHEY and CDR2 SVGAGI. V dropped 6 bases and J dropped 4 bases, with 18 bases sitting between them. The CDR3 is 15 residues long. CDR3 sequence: CASSQQGIPSYGYTF. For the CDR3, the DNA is TGTGCCAGCAGCCAACAGGGAATCCCTTCCTATGGCTACACCTTC.